This T cell receptor (beta chain) was observed in a study of cytomegalovirus exposure and HLA in healthy donors. Study-level results: Cytomegalovirus status was reportedly diagnosed by the classifier with high specificity and sensitivity.

Notes on this clone: The antigen is not known.

The PCR had 60 Vbeta and 13 Jbeta primers. Libraries were prepared by immunoSEQ multiplex PCR; TCRdb keeps only in-frame clonotypes and omits some of them. Among over 70,000 clones, around 78% were seen once, and the ten largest hold roughly 2.6%. CDR3 length equals 15 residues. The germline CDR1 and CDR2 sequences are MNHEY and SMNVEV (reference sequence). The junction had 6 bases not matched to a gene; V was cut back by 5 bases and J by 4 bases. This chain connects TRBV27 to TRBJ2-3; 10 bases line up with TRBD1. The receptor comes from a male donor in good health and CMV-seropositive. The sequencing sample was made of PBMCs. CDR3 bases: TGTGCCAGCAGTCGACAGGGGGCTGATCCAGATACGCAGTATTTT. Protein sequence: CASSRQGADPDTQYF.